This TCR beta chain was captured in a study of beta chain features in type 1 diabetes. General study points: When Type 1 diabetes patients were examined, their TCRB CDR3s proved moderately but significantly shorter in all four CD4+ subsets. Small HLA sub-analyses could not settle whether HLA shapes TCRB rearrangement.

The length of the CDR3 is 14 residues. Per the germline V gene, CDR1 is GTSNPN and CDR2 is SVGIG (reference sequence). With 2 bases removed from V and 1 base from J, the gap between germline ends came to 11 bases. The authors took one heparinised blood draw, averaging about 120 mL, from each donor. CD4+ naive, central memory, regulatory and stem cell-like memory cells were sorted via CD45RO/CCR7/CD25/CD127/CD95/CD27. Investigators reverse transcribed all isolated RNA, so they sequenced expressed TCRB transcripts. Assay used: immunoSEQ multiplex PCR; TCRdb lists only in-frame clones, some missing. The table has around 150,000 clones, 6.5% to 8.5% seen once; the top ten hold more than 0.45%. As for this clone: Its specificity is not known.

Sequenced input: central memory CD4+ T cells from blood. This chain joins TRBV30 and TRBJ1-1; D may be TRBD1 (6 bases). The TCR originated in a woman between 18 and 29 years old with type 1 diabetes. This chain's CDR3 is CAWSFGQRNTEAFF. CDR3 DNA sequence: TGTGCCTGGAGTTTCGGACAGAGGAACACTGAAGCTTTCTTT.